This T cell receptor beta chain originates from a study of T cells in Graves' hyperthyroidism and ophthalmopathy. The study's findings and limits: Most thyroid clonotypes expanded above 0.001 appeared in blood too. Stable hyperthyroidism was told apart from ophthalmopathy by a model built on 13 V-J features.

Concerning this clonotype itself: Its specificity is not known.

The diagnostic basis comprised clinical symptoms, serum thyroxine and TRAb, thyroid ultrasound and orbital computed tomography. V dropped 3 bases and J dropped 8; count of bases not matched to a gene: 6. The CDR3 is 13 residues long. Looked up from germline, CDR1 is MGHRA and CDR2 is YSYEKL. Researchers took RNA transcripts and amplified the TCR beta CDR3 regions from them. First-round RT-PCR targeting the TCR CDR3 was performed with the HTBI primer set. TCRdb re-called the multiplex PCR reads with MiXCR, one entry per CDR3 protein. The data show 250,000 to 300,000 distinct CDR3 sequences, roughly 18% seen once.

The sample consisted of blood. The receptor comes from a man aged 50-59 years with Graves' ophthalmopathy. The chain couples TRBV4-1 to TRBJ1-2; 7 positions agree with TRBD1. The CDR3: CASSHPDRDGYTF. The CDR3, as DNA: TGCGCCAGCAGCCACCCCGACAGGGACGGCTACACCTTC.